Each of the 9 T cell receptor beta chains below was sequenced from the same sample in a study of cytomegalovirus exposure and HLA in healthy donors. Primers: 60 Vbeta forward and 13 Jbeta reverse. Produced via immunoSEQ multiplex PCR; TCRdb's table is partial and in-frame only. In the table there are about 200,000 clones, more than 75% of which are singletons. Sequencing input: PBMCs. The receptors originated from a woman aged 45-65 years in good health and CMV-seronegative.

The genes are TRBV7-2 and TRBJ2-7; D ambiguous. Germline CDR1 is SGHTA and CDR2 is FQGNSA. The CDR3 has 14 residues. Trimming removed 1 base from V and 2 bases from J, with 9 bases in between. The CDR3 DNA follows: TGTGCCAGCAGCTTAGATTCAGGTGCCTACGAGCAGTACTTC. It yields the protein CASSLDSGAYEQYF. The full variable domain, in which reference TRBV7-2 and TRBJ2-7 provide the parts outside the CDR3, is GAGVSQSPSNKVTEKGKDVELRCDPISGHTALYWYRQSLGQGLEFLIYFQGNSAPDKSGLPSDRFSAERTGGSVSTLTIQRTQQEDSAVYLCASSLDSGAYEQYFGPGTRLTVT.

The chain employs TRBV18 and TRBJ2-3, with TRBD2 as a possible D gene (6 bases). Deletions cut 1 base from V and 1 base from J, with 18 bases between. CDR1 KGHSH and CDR2 LQKENI come from the germline V gene. This CDR3 has 18 amino acids. The CDR3 sequence: CASSPLPSTRRGTDTQYF. Written as DNA, the CDR3 is TGTGCCAGCTCACCACTCCCCTCGACTAGGCGTGGCACAGATACGCAGTATTTT.

The chain uses TRBV6-1 and TRBJ1-2, with 10 bases that match TRBD1. Trimming removed 8 bases from V and 7 bases from J; junction bases left unmatched: 10. Germline V gene lookup returns CDR1 MNHNS and CDR2 SASEGT. The CDR3 extends over 14 amino acids. In nucleotides, the CDR3 is TGTGCCAGCCCAACTCGACAGGGGGCGGGTGGCTACACCTTC. Protein product: CASPTRQGAGGYTF.

The chain uses TRBV7-2 and TRBJ2-1; TRBD2 matches 7 bases. Germline V gene sequence: CDR1 SGHTA, CDR2 FQGNSA. V dropped 2 bases and J dropped 0; count of bases not matched to a gene: 4. The CDR3 runs to 16 residues. The chain's CDR3 is CASSLKGGSSYNEQFF. The CDR3 DNA sequence: TGTGCCAGCAGCTTAAAAGGCGGGAGCTCCTACAATGAGCAGTTCTTC.

The J gene is TRBJ2-5, the V gene TRBV4-2, with TRBD2 as a possible D gene (5 bases). The length of the CDR3 is 16 residues. Germline V gene sequence: CDR1 LGHNA, CDR2 YNFKEQ. Trimming removed 0 bases at V and 4 bases at J, with 15 bases between. For the CDR3, the DNA is TGTGCCAGCAGCCAAGATTTAAGGAGACGGGGAGAGACCCAGTACTTC. This codes for CASSQDLRRRGETQYF.

This clone has just a few counts. This rearrangement joins TRBV5-1 to TRBJ1-1, with a possible D match to TRBD1 (6 bases). V lost 2 bases, J lost 4 bases, and 12 bases lay in between. CDR3 length: 14 amino acids. Germline-derived CDR1 and CDR2 are SGHRS and YFSETQ. The CDR3 region is CASSLAGESTEAFF. The DNA for the CDR3 is TGCGCCAGCAGCTTAGCAGGGGAATCCACTGAAGCTTTCTTT.

Regarding this clone: This CDR3 is also generated by other DNA sequences in the sample. The chain recombines TRBV5-1 with TRBJ1-4; D perhaps matches TRBD1 (5 bases). V lost 1 base and J lost 0, with 7 bases in between. CDR3 length equals 15 residues. Per germline, CDR1 SGHRS and CDR2 YFSETQ. The CDR3 sequence: CASSLRGATNEKLFF. The CDR3 coding sequence is TGCGCCAGCAGCTTGAGGGGCGCAACTAATGAAAAACTGTTTTTT.

CDR3 sequence reads: CASRQRQTGISNQPQHF. Written as DNA, the CDR3 is TGTGCCAGCAGGCAAAGACAGACAGGGATCAGCAATCAGCCCCAGCATTTT. The chain employs TRBV28 and TRBJ1-5; 7 bases are a match to TRBD1. This CDR3 region has 17 residues. The germline CDR1 and CDR2 sequences are MDHEN and SYDVKM. J was trimmed by 1 base and V by 6 bases; bases with no gene match: 12.

The chain is built from TRBV15 and TRBJ2-1, with TRBD2 as a possible D gene (5 bases). CDR3 length: 19 residues. CDR1 LNHNV and CDR2 YYDKDF come from the germline V gene (reference sequence). V lost 2 bases to trimming and J lost 1 base, with 21 bases between them. This chain's CDR3 is CATSRRKNSASDSYNEQFF. The CDR3 nucleotides are TGTGCCACCAGCAGACGGAAAAATAGCGCCAGTGATTCCTACAATGAGCAGTTCTTC.